These T cell receptor beta chains were read from a single sample in a study of blood T cell repertoires in COVID-19. Sequencing was performed with immunoSEQ multiplex PCR; in TCRdb, only in-frame clones are kept and a portion is missing. The table lists fewer than 200,000 clones, about three quarters of them singletons. The sequenced sample was peripheral blood. The receptors stem from a woman aged 70-85 years with acute or convalescent COVID-19. Each CDR3 is given with its conserved first and last residue. The order of the fields is clone size, J gene, D gene, V gene, CDR3 DNA, CDR3 protein. The D gene is left open where the match is weak. A row's size may be missing; if present it is once, few, many or a size class.

clone_size: few; j_call: TRBJ2-1; d_call: TRBD2; v_call: TRBV6-2/TRBV6-3; cdr3_nt: TGTGCCAGCAGTTACTCGACTAGCGGGAGACCTTCGGATGAGCAGTTCTTC; cdr3_aa: CASSYSTSGRPSDEQFF
clone_size: NA; j_call: TRBJ2-5; d_call: NA; v_call: TRBV25-1; cdr3_nt: TGTGCCAGCAGTGGGGGCTCCCGTGGCATTGGGTTGGAGACCCAGTACTTC; cdr3_aa: CASSGGSRGIGLETQYF
clone_size: NA; j_call: TRBJ1-1; d_call: NA; v_call: TRBV30; cdr3_nt: TGTGCCTGGAGCGGTGGGGCTCACACTGAAGCTTTCTTT; cdr3_aa: CAWSGGAHTEAFF
clone_size: NA; j_call: TRBJ2-1; d_call: TRBD2; v_call: TRBV18; cdr3_nt: TGTGCCAGCTCACCACCCGGACTAGGCGACAATGAGCAGTTCTTC; cdr3_aa: CASSPPGLGDNEQFF
clone_size: NA; j_call: TRBJ2-7; d_call: NA; v_call: TRBV24-1; cdr3_nt: TGTGCCACCAGTGATTGTCAAAACAGGCTTCACCGAGAGCAGTACTTC; cdr3_aa: CATSDCQNRLHREQYF
clone_size: NA; j_call: TRBJ1-5; d_call: NA; v_call: TRBV6-1; cdr3_nt: TGTGCCAGCAGTGAAGCTCTAGGGGGAATACGGAGCAATCAGCCCCAGCATTTT; cdr3_aa: CASSEALGGIRSNQPQHF
clone_size: NA; j_call: TRBJ2-5; d_call: TRBD1; v_call: TRBV3-1/TRBV3-2; cdr3_nt: TGTGCCAGCAGCCGACAGGGAAACCAAGAGACCCAGTACTTC; cdr3_aa: CASSRQGNQETQYF
clone_size: NA; j_call: TRBJ1-4; d_call: TRBD1; v_call: TRBV15; cdr3_nt: TGTGCCACCAGCGTGGACAGGGGGAGGGAAAAACTGTTTTTT; cdr3_aa: CATSVDRGREKLFF
clone_size: NA; j_call: TRBJ2-7; d_call: NA; v_call: TRBV5-4; cdr3_nt: TGTGCCAGCAGCTTGGACTTCCCTGGCGAGCAGTACTTC; cdr3_aa: CASSLDFPGEQYF
clone_size: NA; j_call: TRBJ2-3; d_call: TRBD2; v_call: TRBV7-2; cdr3_nt: TGTGCCAGCAGGGAGACTAGCGGGAGTGCAGATACGCAGTATTTT; cdr3_aa: CASRETSGSADTQYF
clone_size: NA; j_call: TRBJ2-1; d_call: TRBD1; v_call: TRBV5-1; cdr3_nt: TGCGCCAGCAGCTTGGAAACAGGGGGCGAGCAGTTCTTC; cdr3_aa: CASSLETGGEQFF
clone_size: NA; j_call: TRBJ2-3; d_call: TRBD2; v_call: TRBV7-2; cdr3_nt: TGTGCCAGCAGCTTAGCGCTAGCGGGAGGAGCAGATACGCAGTATTTT; cdr3_aa: CASSLALAGGADTQYF
clone_size: few; j_call: TRBJ2-1; d_call: TRBD2; v_call: TRBV24-1; cdr3_nt: TGTGCCAGACAACTAGCGGGAATCTACAATGAGCAGTTCTTC; cdr3_aa: CARQLAGIYNEQFF
clone_size: NA; j_call: TRBJ2-2; d_call: NA; v_call: TRBV7-3; cdr3_nt: TGTGCCAGCAGCTTAAGTACATCGGGGAACGGGGAGCTGTTTTTT; cdr3_aa: CASSLSTSGNGELFF
clone_size: NA; j_call: TRBJ2-2; d_call: NA; v_call: TRBV6-5; cdr3_nt: TGTGCCAGCCGGCGAGGATCTTGGGGGGAGCTGTTTTTT; cdr3_aa: CASRRGSWGELFF
clone_size: few; j_call: TRBJ1-4; d_call: NA; v_call: TRBV30; cdr3_nt: TGTGCCTGGAGCAAGGGGGTAGGCACTAATGAAAAACTGTTTTTT; cdr3_aa: CAWSKGVGTNEKLFF
clone_size: NA; j_call: TRBJ2-1; d_call: NA; v_call: TRBV6-1; cdr3_nt: TGTGCCAGCAGTGACAGGCCCGACAATGAGCAGTTCTTC; cdr3_aa: CASSDRPDNEQFF
clone_size: NA; j_call: TRBJ1-1; d_call: TRBD1; v_call: TRBV6-6; cdr3_nt: TGTGCCAGCAGTCAATTGGACAGGCCTTTGAACACTGAAGCTTTCTTT; cdr3_aa: CASSQLDRPLNTEAFF
clone_size: NA; j_call: TRBJ1-4; d_call: NA; v_call: TRBV12-3/TRBV12-4; cdr3_nt: TGTGCCAGCAGCACACCAACTAATGAAAAACTGTTTTTT; cdr3_aa: CASSTPTNEKLFF
clone_size: NA; j_call: TRBJ1-1; d_call: TRBD1; v_call: TRBV10-3; cdr3_nt: TGTGCCACCAAAGACAGGGCGGTCACTGAAGCTTTCTTT; cdr3_aa: CATKDRAVTEAFF
clone_size: NA; j_call: TRBJ2-7; d_call: TRBD2; v_call: TRBV19; cdr3_nt: TGTGCCAGTAGTATGGTAGCGGGATCGGGCGAGCAGTACTTC; cdr3_aa: CASSMVAGSGEQYF
clone_size: NA; j_call: TRBJ1-1; d_call: TRBD1; v_call: TRBV19; cdr3_nt: TGTGCCAGTAGTATAGAGCAGGGGGCCCATGTTTTCGCTGAAGCTTTCTTT; cdr3_aa: CASSIEQGAHVFAEAFF
clone_size: NA; j_call: TRBJ2-5; d_call: TRBD2; v_call: TRBV2; cdr3_nt: TGTGCCAGCAGTGAAGGACTAGCGCGACAAGAGACCCAGTACTTC; cdr3_aa: CASSEGLARQETQYF
clone_size: NA; j_call: TRBJ2-6; d_call: TRBD1; v_call: TRBV6-6; cdr3_nt: TGTGCCAGCAGTTCACAGGGGTATGGGGCCAACGTCCTGACTTTC; cdr3_aa: CASSSQGYGANVLTF
clone_size: NA; j_call: TRBJ2-1; d_call: TRBD2; v_call: TRBV7-3; cdr3_nt: TGTGCCAGCAGCTTATCCGCTGGACTAGAGGAGCAGTTCTTC; cdr3_aa: CASSLSAGLEEQFF
clone_size: NA; j_call: TRBJ1-2; d_call: NA; v_call: TRBV28; cdr3_nt: TGTGCCAGCAGTTTCGGGGGGTATGGCTACACCTTC; cdr3_aa: CASSFGGYGYTF
clone_size: NA; j_call: TRBJ2-3; d_call: NA; v_call: TRBV15; cdr3_nt: TGTGCCACCAGCAGAGAACAGGGGGGGGCGGGAGATACGCAGTATTTT; cdr3_aa: CATSREQGGAGDTQYF
clone_size: NA; j_call: TRBJ1-4; d_call: NA; v_call: TRBV9; cdr3_nt: TGTGCCAGCAGCGCAGGACAGCTTAATGAAAAACTGTTTTTT; cdr3_aa: CASSAGQLNEKLFF
clone_size: NA; j_call: TRBJ2-3; d_call: TRBD2; v_call: TRBV7-6; cdr3_nt: TGTGCCAGCAGCGGACGACCGGGACTAGCAGGAGAGACAGATACGCAGTATTTT; cdr3_aa: CASSGRPGLAGETDTQYF
clone_size: few; j_call: TRBJ2-3; d_call: TRBD2; v_call: TRBV11-2; cdr3_nt: TGTGCCAGCAGCATTGGGGGGGTTATAGGAGATACGCAGTATTTT; cdr3_aa: CASSIGGVIGDTQYF
clone_size: NA; j_call: TRBJ2-7; d_call: TRBD1; v_call: TRBV19; cdr3_nt: TGTGCCAGTAGTAGAGGGACAGGGGAGGTGTACGAGCAGTACTTC; cdr3_aa: CASSRGTGEVYEQYF
clone_size: NA; j_call: TRBJ2-5; d_call: TRBD2; v_call: TRBV12-3/TRBV12-4; cdr3_nt: TGTGCCAGCAGGTTTAGCGGGAGAGAGACCCAGTACTTC; cdr3_aa: CASRFSGRETQYF
clone_size: NA; j_call: TRBJ2-7; d_call: NA; v_call: TRBV24-1; cdr3_nt: TGTGCCACCAGTGAGACAGATGTGAGGGAGCAGTACTTC; cdr3_aa: CATSETDVREQYF
clone_size: NA; j_call: TRBJ2-5; d_call: NA; v_call: TRBV11-2; cdr3_nt: TGTGCCAGCAGCTTAGGAGGTGGGAGCAGGGAGACCCAGTACTTC; cdr3_aa: CASSLGGGSRETQYF
clone_size: NA; j_call: TRBJ2-5; d_call: TRBD2; v_call: TRBV7-9; cdr3_nt: TGTGCCAGCAGCCCGGGACTAGCGGGCTTCCAATCCCCGGGAGAGACCCAGTACTTC; cdr3_aa: CASSPGLAGFQSPGETQYF
clone_size: many; j_call: TRBJ2-1; d_call: NA; v_call: TRBV2; cdr3_nt: TGTGCCAGCAGTTGGCAGGGCGGGGCCTACAATGAGCAGTTCTTC; cdr3_aa: CASSWQGGAYNEQFF
clone_size: NA; j_call: TRBJ1-3; d_call: NA; v_call: TRBV7-6; cdr3_nt: TGTGCCAGCAGCACGGTGGCCCCAGGGCCTGGAAACACCATATATTTT; cdr3_aa: CASSTVAPGPGNTIYF
clone_size: NA; j_call: TRBJ2-2; d_call: NA; v_call: TRBV3-1/TRBV3-2; cdr3_nt: TGTGCCAGCAGCCAAGGGTCTGGAGGTGGGGAGCTGTTTTTT; cdr3_aa: CASSQGSGGGELFF
clone_size: NA; j_call: TRBJ1-1; d_call: NA; v_call: TRBV30; cdr3_nt: TGTGCCTGGAGTGTAGGGGACGGGGGGGTTACTGAAGCTTTCTTT; cdr3_aa: CAWSVGDGGVTEAFF
clone_size: NA; j_call: TRBJ2-5; d_call: NA; v_call: TRBV4-2; cdr3_nt: TGTGCCAGCAGCCAACGGGACCAAGAGACCCAGTACTTC; cdr3_aa: CASSQRDQETQYF
clone_size: few; j_call: TRBJ2-7; d_call: NA; v_call: TRBV7-2; cdr3_nt: TGTGCCAGCAGGCAGCCGGGCTCCTACGAGCAGTACTTC; cdr3_aa: CASRQPGSYEQYF
clone_size: few; j_call: TRBJ1-1; d_call: TRBD1; v_call: TRBV5-5; cdr3_nt: TGTGCCAGCAGCATAAGGGACAGGGGTTTTTCTGAAGCTTTCTTT; cdr3_aa: CASSIRDRGFSEAFF
clone_size: once; j_call: TRBJ2-1; d_call: NA; v_call: TRBV5-1; cdr3_nt: TGCGCCAGCAGCTTACAGGACCCCCATCGAGATAATGAGCAGTTCTTC; cdr3_aa: CASSLQDPHRDNEQFF
clone_size: NA; j_call: TRBJ1-5; d_call: TRBD1; v_call: TRBV2; cdr3_nt: TGTGCCAGCAGTCAGGGGGACAGGCAGCCCCAGCATTTT; cdr3_aa: CASSQGDRQPQHF
clone_size: NA; j_call: TRBJ2-1; d_call: TRBD1; v_call: TRBV29-1; cdr3_nt: TGCAGCGCCCGGACAGGGACATTTAGGGGTGGTTACAATGAGCAGTTCTTC; cdr3_aa: CSARTGTFRGGYNEQFF
clone_size: NA; j_call: TRBJ1-1; d_call: NA; v_call: TRBV19; cdr3_nt: TGTGCCAGTAGCCATTCCGGGGGGGGAAACAAGGCCACTGAAGCTTTCTTT; cdr3_aa: CASSHSGGGNKATEAFF
clone_size: NA; j_call: TRBJ2-1; d_call: NA; v_call: TRBV3-1/TRBV3-2; cdr3_nt: TGTGCCAGCAGCCAGTCTCCCCTTTCTTACAATGAGCAGTTCTTC; cdr3_aa: CASSQSPLSYNEQFF
clone_size: NA; j_call: TRBJ1-1; d_call: NA; v_call: TRBV6-5; cdr3_nt: TGTGCCAGCAGTTACCGAGGGGGTGTCACTGAAGCTTTCTTT; cdr3_aa: CASSYRGGVTEAFF
clone_size: NA; j_call: TRBJ2-5; d_call: TRBD1; v_call: TRBV24-1; cdr3_nt: TGTGCCACCAGTCCCAGGGGGAATCCGTACCAAGAGACCCAGTACTTC; cdr3_aa: CATSPRGNPYQETQYF
clone_size: NA; j_call: TRBJ2-7; d_call: TRBD2; v_call: TRBV19; cdr3_nt: TGTGCCAGTAGTATAGCCGGGGGGGGCTCCTACGAGCAGTACTTC; cdr3_aa: CASSIAGGGSYEQYF
clone_size: NA; j_call: TRBJ2-1; d_call: TRBD2; v_call: TRBV6-2/TRBV6-3; cdr3_nt: TGTGCCAGCAGTTACATAGCGGGAGGGCGATCCCCTGAGCAGTTCTTC; cdr3_aa: CASSYIAGGRSPEQFF
clone_size: NA; j_call: TRBJ2-3; d_call: NA; v_call: TRBV5-1; cdr3_nt: TGCGCCAGCAGCTTGGCCACTAGACATCCAGATACGCAGTATTTT; cdr3_aa: CASSLATRHPDTQYF
clone_size: NA; j_call: TRBJ2-5; d_call: NA; v_call: TRBV13; cdr3_nt: TGTGCCAGCAGCTTACTAGGAGAAGAGACCCAGTACTTC; cdr3_aa: CASSLLGEETQYF
clone_size: NA; j_call: TRBJ2-2; d_call: NA; v_call: TRBV2; cdr3_nt: TGTGCCAGCAAGGAGGGAGTCAGCACCGGGGAGCTGTTTTTT; cdr3_aa: CASKEGVSTGELFF
clone_size: NA; j_call: TRBJ1-3; d_call: TRBD1; v_call: TRBV3-1/TRBV3-2; cdr3_nt: TGTGCCAGCAGCCCTAACAGGGGACAAGGAGACACCATATATTTT; cdr3_aa: CASSPNRGQGDTIYF